This T cell receptor beta chain was documented in a study of blood T cell repertoires in COVID-19 (dated by TCRdb to the early 2020s). As for the study more broadly: The collaborator samples originated in the United States, Italy and Spain and spanned the acute and convalescent phases of COVID-19. The repertoires were released in a freely available public database intended as a resource for research on the immune response to SARS-CoV-2. The material from the prospective study consisted of cDNA or gDNA derived from T cells, B-cell-depleted T cells, or PBMCs. Samples came from the ongoing ImmuneRACE study (first 160 participants) plus 1,254 subjects from 6 global collaborators. Deeply sampled blood TCRbeta repertoires from subjects exposed to, actively infected with, or recovered from COVID-19 were included in the dataset. Sample metadata almost always included a de-identified subject ID, COVID-19 status, age in years and sex. Where available, HLA class I and class II types were taken from metadata supplied by the sample provider and were not determined by assay-based typing.

A few counts support this clone. The antigen it binds to is not known. No base quality values were provided; no much bigger clone lies one nucleotide off. Collaborating institutions collected whole blood in K2EDTA tubes following their own protocols. Collaborator samples were shipped for TCRbeta analysis as frozen whole blood, isolated PBMCs, or DNA extracted from either sample type. TCRbeta CDR3 regions were amplified from genomic DNA by means of the immunoSEQ Assay, a bias-controlled multiplex PCR. The paper's processing steps were these. Within the assay, amplification of reference gene primers was used to estimate how many nucleated cells each sample contained. To quantify the absolute abundance of each unique TCRbeta CDR3 rearrangement, sequence reads were collapsed and filtered. Productive Simpson clonality was computed per sample as the square root of Simpson's diversity index over productive rearrangements. TCRdb retrieved this table from immuneACCESS and kept in-frame rearrangements only. Not all clones are present; in checked studies, unresolved V genes account for under half, and no reason is known for the remainder. That table supplies the V and J calls and clone size; D and trimming were determined from the DNA. The sample table records some 250,000 clones; roughly 80% of these occur just once. The ten largest account for 6% to 9.5% of the sample.

General findings and caveats noted by the study authors: The amount of clinical and demographic metadata varied by source and participant and was provided uncurated.

From the cysteine through the phenylalanine, the CDR3 covers 15 amino acids. Only CDR3 DNA remains: 45 bases, in frame from the first base. Clipping removes 2 bases from V and 5 bases from J, with 5 as the unmatched junction base count. Looking up the germline V gene yields CDR1 MDHEN and CDR2 SYDVKM. Sequenced material: peripheral blood. The receptor was derived from a woman of 80 years or more with acute or convalescent COVID-19. The rearranged chain carries TRBV28 and TRBJ2-5; 10 junctional bases match TRBD2. CDR3 region: CASSLASGRFETQYF. The nucleotide sequence reads as follows: TGTGCCAGCAGTTTAGCTAGCGGGAGATTTGAGACCCAGTACTTC.